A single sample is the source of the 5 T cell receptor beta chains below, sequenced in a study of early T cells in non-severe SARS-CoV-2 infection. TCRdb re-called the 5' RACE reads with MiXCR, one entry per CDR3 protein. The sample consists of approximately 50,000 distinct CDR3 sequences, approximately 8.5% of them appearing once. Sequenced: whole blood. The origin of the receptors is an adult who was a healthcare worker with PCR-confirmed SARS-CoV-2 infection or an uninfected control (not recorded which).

The CDR3 DNA sequence: TGTGCCAGCAGCATACTAGCGGGAGAATCCGAGCAGTACTTC. It is translated as CASSILAGESEQYF. This chain links TRBV6-5 with TRBJ2-7; 11 nucleotides align to TRBD2. V was clipped by 6 bases and J by 6 bases; unmatched bases: 7. Germline CDR1 MNHEY, CDR2 SVGAGI. The CDR3 spans 14 residues.

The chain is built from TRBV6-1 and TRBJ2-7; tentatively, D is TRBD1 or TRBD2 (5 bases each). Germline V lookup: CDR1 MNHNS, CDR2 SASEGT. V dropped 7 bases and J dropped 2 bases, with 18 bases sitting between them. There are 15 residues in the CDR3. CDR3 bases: TGTGCCAGCAAGGAAAGGGACGGACGGGCCTACGAGCAGTACTTC. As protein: CASKERDGRAYEQYF.

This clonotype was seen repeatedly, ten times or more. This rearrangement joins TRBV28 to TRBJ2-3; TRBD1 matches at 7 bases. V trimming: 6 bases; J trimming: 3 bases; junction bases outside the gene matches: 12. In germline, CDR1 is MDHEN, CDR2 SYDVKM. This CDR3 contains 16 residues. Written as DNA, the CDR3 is TGTGCCAGCAGGGGATCAGGGGGATTTGGAACAGATACGCAGTATTTT. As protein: CASRGSGGFGTDTQYF.

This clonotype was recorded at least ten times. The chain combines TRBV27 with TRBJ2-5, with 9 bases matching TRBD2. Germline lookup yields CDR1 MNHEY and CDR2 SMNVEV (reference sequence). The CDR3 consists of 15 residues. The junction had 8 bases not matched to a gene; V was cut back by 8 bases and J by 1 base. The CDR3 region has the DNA TGTGCCAGCTCTGAGACTAGCGGATTCCAAGAGACCCAGTACTTC. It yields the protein CASSETSGFQETQYF.

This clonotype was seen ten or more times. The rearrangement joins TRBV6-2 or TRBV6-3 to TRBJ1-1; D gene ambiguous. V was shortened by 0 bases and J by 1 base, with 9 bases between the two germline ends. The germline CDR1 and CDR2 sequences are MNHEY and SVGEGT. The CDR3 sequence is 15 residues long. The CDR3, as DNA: TGTGCCAGCAGTTACTCGCCACAGCCGAACACTGAAGCTTTCTTT. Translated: CASSYSPQPNTEAFF.